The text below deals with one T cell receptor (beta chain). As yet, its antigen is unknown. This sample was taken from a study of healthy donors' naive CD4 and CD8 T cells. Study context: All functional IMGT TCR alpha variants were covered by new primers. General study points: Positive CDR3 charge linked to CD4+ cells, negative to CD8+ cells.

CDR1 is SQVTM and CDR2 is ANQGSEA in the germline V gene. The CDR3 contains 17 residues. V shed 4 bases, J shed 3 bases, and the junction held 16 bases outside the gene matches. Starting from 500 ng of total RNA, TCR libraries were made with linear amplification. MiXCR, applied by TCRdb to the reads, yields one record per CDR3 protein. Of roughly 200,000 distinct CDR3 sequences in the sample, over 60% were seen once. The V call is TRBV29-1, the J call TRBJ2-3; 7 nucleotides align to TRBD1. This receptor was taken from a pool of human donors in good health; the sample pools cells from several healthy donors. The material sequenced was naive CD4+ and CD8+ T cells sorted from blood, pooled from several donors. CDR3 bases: TGCAGCGTTGGAGGACCAACGACAGGGATAGGTACAGATACGCAGTATTTT. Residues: CSVGGPTTGIGTDTQYF.